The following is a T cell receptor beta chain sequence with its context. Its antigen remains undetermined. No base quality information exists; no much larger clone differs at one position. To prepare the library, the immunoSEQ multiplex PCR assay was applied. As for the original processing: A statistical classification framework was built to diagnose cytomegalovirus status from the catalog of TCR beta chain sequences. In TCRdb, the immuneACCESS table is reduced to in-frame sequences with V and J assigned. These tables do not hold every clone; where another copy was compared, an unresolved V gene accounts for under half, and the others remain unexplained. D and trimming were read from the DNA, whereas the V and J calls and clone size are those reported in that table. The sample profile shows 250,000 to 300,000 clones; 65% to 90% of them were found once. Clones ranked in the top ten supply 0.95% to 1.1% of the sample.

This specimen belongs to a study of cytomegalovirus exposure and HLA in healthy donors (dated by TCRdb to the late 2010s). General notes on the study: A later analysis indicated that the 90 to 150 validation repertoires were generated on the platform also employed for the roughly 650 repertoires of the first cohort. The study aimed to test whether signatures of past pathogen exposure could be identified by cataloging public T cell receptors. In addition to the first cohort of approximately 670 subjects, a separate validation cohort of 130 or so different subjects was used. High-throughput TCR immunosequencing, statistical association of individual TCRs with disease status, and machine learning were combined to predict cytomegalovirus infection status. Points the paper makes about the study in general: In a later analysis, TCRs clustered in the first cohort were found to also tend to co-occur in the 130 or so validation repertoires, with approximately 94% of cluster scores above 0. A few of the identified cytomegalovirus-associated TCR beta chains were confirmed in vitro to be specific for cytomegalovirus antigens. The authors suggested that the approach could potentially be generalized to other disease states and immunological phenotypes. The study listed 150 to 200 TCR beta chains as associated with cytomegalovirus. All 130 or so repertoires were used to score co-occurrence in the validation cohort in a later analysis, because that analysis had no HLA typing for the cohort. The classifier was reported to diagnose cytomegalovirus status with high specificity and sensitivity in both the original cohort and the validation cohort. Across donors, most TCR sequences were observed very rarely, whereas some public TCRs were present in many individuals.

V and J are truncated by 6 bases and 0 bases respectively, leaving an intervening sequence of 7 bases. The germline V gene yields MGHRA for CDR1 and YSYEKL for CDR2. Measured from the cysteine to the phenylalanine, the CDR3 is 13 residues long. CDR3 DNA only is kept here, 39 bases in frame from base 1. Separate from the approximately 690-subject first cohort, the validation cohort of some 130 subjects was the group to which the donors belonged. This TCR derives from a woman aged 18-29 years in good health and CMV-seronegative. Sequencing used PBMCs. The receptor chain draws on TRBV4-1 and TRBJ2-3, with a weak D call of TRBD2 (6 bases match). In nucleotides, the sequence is TGCGCCAGCAGGCTAGCGAGCACAGATACGCAGTATTTT. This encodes CASRLASTDTQYF.